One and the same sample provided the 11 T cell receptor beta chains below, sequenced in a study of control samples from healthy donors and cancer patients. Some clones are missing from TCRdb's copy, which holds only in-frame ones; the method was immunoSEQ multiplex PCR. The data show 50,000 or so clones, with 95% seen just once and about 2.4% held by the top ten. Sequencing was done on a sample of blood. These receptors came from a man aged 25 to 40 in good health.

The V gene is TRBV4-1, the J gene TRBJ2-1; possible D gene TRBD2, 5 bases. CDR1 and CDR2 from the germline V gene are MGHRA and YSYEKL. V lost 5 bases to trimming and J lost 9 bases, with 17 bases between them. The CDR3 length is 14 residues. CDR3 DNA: TGCGCCAGCAGCGTCCGTTCAGCGGCGGCTGAGCAGTTCTTC. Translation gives CASSVRSAAAEQFF.

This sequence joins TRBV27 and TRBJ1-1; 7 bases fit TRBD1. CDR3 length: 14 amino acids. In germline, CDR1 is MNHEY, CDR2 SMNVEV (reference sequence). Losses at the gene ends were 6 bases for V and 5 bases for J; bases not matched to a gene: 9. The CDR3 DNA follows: TGTGCCAGCAGCCGCCGGACAGGAGGGACTGAAGCTTTCTTT. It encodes CASSRRTGGTEAFF.

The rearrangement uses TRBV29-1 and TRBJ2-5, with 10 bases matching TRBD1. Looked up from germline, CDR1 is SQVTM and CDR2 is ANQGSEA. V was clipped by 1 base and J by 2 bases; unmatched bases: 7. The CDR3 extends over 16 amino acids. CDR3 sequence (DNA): TGCAGCGTTGAAGGCTCCGGGACAGGGGTTCAAGAGACCCAGTACTTC. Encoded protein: CSVEGSGTGVQETQYF.

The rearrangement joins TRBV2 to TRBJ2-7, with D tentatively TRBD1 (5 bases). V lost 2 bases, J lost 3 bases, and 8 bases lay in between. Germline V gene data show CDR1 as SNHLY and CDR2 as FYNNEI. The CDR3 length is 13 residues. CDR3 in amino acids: CASSEWQGYEQYF. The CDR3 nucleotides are TGTGCCAGCAGTGAATGGCAGGGCTACGAGCAGTACTTC.

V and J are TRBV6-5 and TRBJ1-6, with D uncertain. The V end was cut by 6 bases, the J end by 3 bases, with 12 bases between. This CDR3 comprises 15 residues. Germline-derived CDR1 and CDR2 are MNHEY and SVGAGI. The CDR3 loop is CASRPRVGYNSPLHF. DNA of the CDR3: TGTGCCAGCAGGCCGAGGGTGGGCTATAATTCACCCCTCCACTTT.

The CDR3 sequence: CASSLGGLGNTIYF. The CDR3 coding sequence is TGTGCCAGCAGTTTAGGGGGGCTTGGAAACACCATATATTTT. The V call is TRBV28, the J call TRBJ1-3; D perhaps matches TRBD1 (6 bases). The CDR3 extends over 14 amino acids. Trimming cost V 2 bases and J 3 bases, with 8 bases left between them. Germline CDR1 reads MDHEN; CDR2 reads SYDVKM.

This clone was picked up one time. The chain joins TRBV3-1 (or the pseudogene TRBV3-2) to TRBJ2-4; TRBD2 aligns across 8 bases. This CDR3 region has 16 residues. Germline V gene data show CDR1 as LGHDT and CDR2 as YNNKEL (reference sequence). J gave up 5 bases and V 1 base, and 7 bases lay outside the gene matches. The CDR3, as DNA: TGTGCCAGCAGCCAAGGGATTAGCGGGATACAAAACATTCAGTACTTC. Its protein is CASSQGISGIQNIQYF.

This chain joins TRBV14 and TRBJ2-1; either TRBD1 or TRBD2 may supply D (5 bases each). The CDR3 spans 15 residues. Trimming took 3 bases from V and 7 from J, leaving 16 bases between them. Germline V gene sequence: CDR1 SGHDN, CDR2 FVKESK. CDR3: CASSHRDDPLNEQFF. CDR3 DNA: TGTGCCAGCAGCCACCGGGACGATCCCCTAAATGAGCAGTTCTTC.

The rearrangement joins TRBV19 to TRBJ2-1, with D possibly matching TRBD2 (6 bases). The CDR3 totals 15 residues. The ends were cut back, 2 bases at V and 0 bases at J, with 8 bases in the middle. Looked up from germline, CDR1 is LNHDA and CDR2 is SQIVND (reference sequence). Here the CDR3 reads CASSINGGSYNEQFF. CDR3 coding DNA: TGTGCCAGTAGTATAAACGGGGGCTCCTACAATGAGCAGTTCTTC.

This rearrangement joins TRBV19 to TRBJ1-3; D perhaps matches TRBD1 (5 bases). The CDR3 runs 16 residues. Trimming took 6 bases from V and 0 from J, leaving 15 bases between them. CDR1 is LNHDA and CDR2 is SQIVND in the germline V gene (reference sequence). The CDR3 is CASRTGTAVSGNTIYF. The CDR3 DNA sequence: TGTGCCAGTAGAACCGGGACGGCTGTCTCTGGAAACACCATATATTTT.

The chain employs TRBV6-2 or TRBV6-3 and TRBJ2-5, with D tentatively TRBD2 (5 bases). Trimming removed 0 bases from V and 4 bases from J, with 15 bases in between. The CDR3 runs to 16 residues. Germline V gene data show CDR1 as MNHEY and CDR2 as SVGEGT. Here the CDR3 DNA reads TGTGCCAGCAGTTACTCGGGAGATACTTACGGAGAGACCCAGTACTTC. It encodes CASSYSGDTYGETQYF.